This TCR beta chain was documented in a study of regulatory T cells in long-lasting Graves disease. Across the study: Patients newly diagnosed with Graves' had been on antithyroid drugs for under 3 months.

iRepertoire HTBI primers and Arm-PCR of CDR3 regions built TCR beta libraries. TCRdb recomputed calls from the multiplex PCR reads with MiXCR, one row per CDR3 protein. The table records about 500,000 distinct CDR3 sequences, roughly 16% of them present only once. In regard to this clonotype: Its antigen remains unidentified.

The time point was: newly diagnosed GD, antithyroid drugs for less than 3 months. The TCR library used RNA extracted from PBMCs. V lost 6 bases and J 0 bases, leaving 14 bases between the germline ends. Germline loops: CDR1 SGDLS, CDR2 YYNGEE. The CDR3 extends over 15 amino acids. General study results and limits: Small numbers of samples may have cut accuracy. Persistent disease was characterized by preferential usage of TRBV28, TRBJ1-2 and TRBJ2-5.

This sample also belongs to another study, concerning T cells in Graves' hyperthyroidism and ophthalmopathy. That report adds: Blood also carried most thyroid clonotypes expanded above 0.001.

The sample consisted of peripheral blood mononuclear cells (PBMCs), taken at new diagnosis, from a patient treated with antithyroid drugs. The TCR comes from a man in his forties or fifties with Graves disease. The chain is built from TRBV9 and TRBJ2-3; maybe TRBD2 (5 bases). The CDR3 loop is CASTSRGTSTDTQYF. CDR3 in DNA: TGTGCCAGCACCTCACGGGGTACTAGCACAGATACGCAGTATTTT.